This TCR beta chain was retrieved from a study of blood T cell repertoires in COVID-19. Study processing details: The assay estimated nucleated cells by amplifying reference gene primers. Only in-frame clones appear in the TCRdb table, and some are missing; sequencing was by immunoSEQ multiplex PCR. Clone size and the V and J calls come from that table; the DNA yielded D and trimming. The table has 220,000 or so clones, 84% seen once. The CDR3 has 16 amino acids. V dropped 0 bases and J dropped 0 bases, with 9 bases sitting between them. Germline values: CDR1 MNHNY, CDR2 SVGAGI (reference sequence). This receptor was identified in a woman aged 35 to 49 who had recovered from COVID-19. The chain uses TRBV6-6 and TRBJ1-3, with unresolved D. Material: PBMCs or T cells enriched from blood (not recorded which). The CDR3 DNA reads as TGTGCCAGCAGTTACTCGACGACACTCTCTGGAAACACCATATATTTT. Protein sequence: CASSYSTTLSGNTIYF.